This T cell receptor (beta chain) was identified during a study of blood T cell repertoires in COVID-19. Method: immunoSEQ multiplex PCR; TCRdb's copy keeps in-frame clones and lacks some. The sample yields about 330,000 clones, 88% seen once. Losses at the gene ends were 5 bases for V and 6 bases for J; bases not matched to a gene: 11. This CDR3 has 15 residues. CDR1 and CDR2 from the germline V gene are MDHEN and SYDVKM. The sequencing sample was made of peripheral blood. The genes are TRBV28 and TRBJ1-2; the match to TRBD1 covers 8 bases. The TCR was taken from a woman between 50 and 59 years old with active or convalescent COVID-19. The CDR3 protein is CASSKRRTGKDGYTF. The DNA for the CDR3 is TGTGCCAGCAGTAAACGGAGGACAGGGAAGGATGGCTACACCTTC.